Listed here are 28 T cell receptor beta chains from one sample, sequenced in a study of beta chain features in type 1 diabetes. Expressed TCRB transcripts were sequenced after all isolated RNA was converted to cDNA. Libraries were prepared by immunoSEQ multiplex PCR; TCRdb keeps only in-frame clonotypes and omits some of them. The sample lists about 620,000 clones, about a sixth occurring once. Sequenced material: naive CD4+ T cells from blood. Source of these receptors: a man aged 18 to 29 in good health.

The sample holds a few counts of this clone. This rearrangement joins TRBV19 to TRBJ2-1, with a tentative D call TRBD1 (6 bases). Germline loops: CDR1 LNHDA, CDR2 SQIVND (reference sequence). The CDR3 runs 14 residues. Deletions cut 6 bases from V and 8 bases from J, with 17 bases between. The CDR3 sequence: CASRPRGLLDEQFF. The CDR3 coding sequence is TGTGCCAGTAGGCCCAGGGGTCTCTTAGATGAGCAGTTCTTC.

This clone was picked up a small number of times. This sequence joins TRBV5-6 and TRBJ1-5; possibly TRBD1 for D (6 bases). This CDR3 comprises 16 residues. Germline assignment: CDR1 SGHDT and CDR2 YYEEEE. V was pared by 3 bases and J by 3 bases, with 16 bases between. In DNA form, the CDR3 reads TGTGCCAGCAGCTCAACGGGGGGGCTGGCCAATCAGCCCCAGCATTTT. The encoded protein is CASSSTGGLANQPQHF.

The chain recombines TRBV20-1 with TRBJ1-2; D remains unclear. Germline CDR1 and CDR2: DFQATT and SNEGSKA (reference sequence). The CDR3 has 11 residues. V lost 3 bases to trimming and J lost 10 bases, with 12 bases between them. CDR3 DNA sequence: TGCAGTGCTAGTCCCATCCCCCTCTACACCTTC. This translates into CSASPIPLYTF.

A few counts support this clone. The chain employs TRBV5-4 and TRBJ2-2; 13 nucleotides align to TRBD2. This CDR3 is built from 17 residues. The V gene end was trimmed by 5 bases and the J gene end by 1 base; junction bases not matched to a gene: 5. CDR1 and CDR2 from the germline V gene are SGHNT and YYREEE (reference sequence). The CDR3: CASRGLAGNGNTGELFF. The CDR3 DNA sequence: TGTGCCAGCAGGGGACTAGCGGGAAATGGGAACACCGGGGAGCTGTTTTTT.

The J gene is TRBJ1-3, the V gene TRBV10-3, with D possibly TRBD1 on 5 matching bases. The CDR3 has 14 residues. Trimming left V 6 bases short and J 3 bases short, with 12 bases between. Germline V lookup: CDR1 ENHRY, CDR2 SYGVKD. The CDR3 nucleotides are TGTGCCATCAGAAAGCAGGGAAGTGGAAACACCATATATTTT. Its protein product is CAIRKQGSGNTIYF.

This clone was seen a few times. The rearrangement joins TRBV15 to TRBJ2-4; 12 positions agree with TRBD2. V lost 0 bases, J lost 7 bases, and 7 bases stayed unmatched. The CDR3 covers 17 residues. The germline CDR1 and CDR2 sequences are LNHNV and YYDKDF (reference sequence). For the CDR3, the DNA is TGTGCCACCAGCAGAGATCCCCTAGCGGGAGGGCCGAACATTCAGTACTTC. Translated, it gives CATSRDPLAGGPNIQYF.

This clone was detected only a few times. The chain uses TRBV7-9 and TRBJ2-3; D is undetermined. CDR1 is SEHNR, CDR2 FQNEAQ, per germline (reference sequence). This CDR3 has 15 residues. The V gene lost 0 bases and the J gene lost 0 bases, with 7 bases spanning the gap. The CDR3, as DNA: TGTGCCAGCAGCTTAGCGATGGCAAGCACAGATACGCAGTATTTT. It translates to CASSLAMASTDTQYF.

The CDR3 nucleotides are TGTGCCAGCAGCTTAGACGTCGCTGGAAACACCATATATTTT. As protein: CASSLDVAGNTIYF. The rearrangement joins TRBV7-9 to TRBJ1-3; D unresolved. The CDR3 spans 14 residues. Germline-derived CDR1 and CDR2 are SEHNR and FQNEAQ (reference sequence). The germline V and J ends were trimmed by 1 base and 2 bases, with 6 bases remaining between them.

This clone was picked up a small number of times. The chain is built from TRBV29-1 and TRBJ1-4, with D uncertain. The CDR3 is 13 residues long. CDR1 is SQVTM and CDR2 is ANQGSEA in the germline V gene. V lost 4 bases and J 2 bases, leaving 8 bases between the germline ends. This CDR3 is CSVARGTNEKLFF. The CDR3 DNA is TGCAGCGTTGCTCGAGGCACTAATGAAAAACTGTTTTTT.

This clone was picked up a small number of times. For the CDR3, the DNA is TGTGCCAGCAGCAGGGACCCTAGAGTCTCCTACGAGCAGTACTTC. It specifies CASSRDPRVSYEQYF. The chain recombines TRBV27 with TRBJ2-7; D might be TRBD1 or TRBD2, each matching 5 bases. V lost 6 bases to trimming and J lost 0 bases, with 15 bases between them. CDR3 length: 15 amino acids. CDR1 and CDR2 (germline): MNHEY, SMNVEV (reference sequence).

The chain carries TRBV27 and TRBJ1-1; 7 positions match TRBD1. This CDR3 is 14 amino acids long. V was clipped by 6 bases and J by 1 base; unmatched bases: 5. Germline V CDR1 and CDR2: MNHEY, SMNVEV (reference sequence). In DNA, the CDR3 is TGTGCCAGCAGCCAGGGACAGCCGAACACTGAAGCTTTCTTT. Translation gives CASSQGQPNTEAFF.

This clone showed up just a few times. The rearrangement joins TRBV12-5 to TRBJ2-1, with TRBD2 as a possible D gene (7 bases). Between the trimmed V and J ends, which lost 5 bases and 7 bases, there was a span of 9 bases. Germline CDR1 and CDR2: LGHNT and FRNRAP. The CDR3 totals 12 residues. The CDR3 is CASGKGGNEQFF. CDR3 DNA: TGTGCTAGTGGTAAGGGGGGGAATGAGCAGTTCTTC.

This chain joins TRBV15 and TRBJ2-2; 10 nucleotides agree with TRBD2. Germline V lookup: CDR1 LNHNV, CDR2 YYDKDF (reference sequence). Trimming cost V 0 bases and J 8 bases; bases outside gene matches: 12. CDR3 length equals 18 residues. The CDR3 nucleotides are TGTGCCACCAGCAGAGATTCCCTAGCGGGAGTATCATCTGGGGAGCTGTTTTTT. Protein sequence: CATSRDSLAGVSSGELFF.

The chain combines TRBV7-9 with TRBJ1-4, with TRBD1 matching 8 bases. The V segment lost 2 bases and the J segment 8 bases; nucleotides outside the gene matches: 7. The CDR3 loop spans 15 amino acids. Germline V gives CDR1 SEHNR, CDR2 FQNEAQ (reference sequence). The CDR3 nucleotides read TGTGCCAGCAGCTTATCGCCAGGGGGCTGGGAAAAACTGTTTTTT. Amino acids: CASSLSPGGWEKLFF. Drawing the rest from reference TRBV7-9 and TRBJ1-4, the complete variable domain is DTGVSQNPRHKITKRGQNVTFRCDPISEHNRLYWYRQTLGQGPEFLTYFQNEAQLEKSRLLSDRFSAERPKGSFSTLEIQRTEQGDSAMYLCASSLSPGGWEKLFFGSGTQLSVL.

V gene TRBV5-1 combines with J gene TRBJ2-2, with 8 bases fitting TRBD1. This CDR3 is built from 16 residues. Germline V gene lookup returns CDR1 SGHRS and CDR2 YFSETQ. V was clipped by 3 bases and J by 4 bases; unmatched bases: 8. CDR3 residues: CASSSPDRAVTGELFF. DNA of the CDR3: TGCGCCAGCAGCTCCCCGGACAGGGCGGTCACCGGGGAGCTGTTTTTT.

To note about this clone: Other DNA sequences from this sample encode an identical CDR3 as well. The gene calls are TRBV5-1 and TRBJ2-1; D unresolved. CDR1 and CDR2 from the germline V gene are SGHRS and YFSETQ. The CDR3 spans 12 residues. V was clipped by 0 bases and J by 6 bases, with 4 bases between them. The CDR3: CASSLEVNEQFF. CDR3 nucleotide sequence: TGCGCCAGCAGCTTGGAGGTCAATGAGCAGTTCTTC.

This clone was detected a few times. The chain uses TRBV5-4 and TRBJ1-2; TRBD1 matches 9 bases. This CDR3 region has 15 residues. V trimming: 4 bases; J trimming: 6 bases; junction bases outside the gene matches: 10. The germline gives CDR1 SGHNT, CDR2 YYREEE (reference sequence). The CDR3 is CASSLPGQGEDGYTF. The DNA of the CDR3 is TGTGCCAGCAGCCTTCCGGGACAGGGTGAAGATGGCTACACCTTC.

The chain employs TRBV28 and TRBJ1-2, with 7 bases identical to TRBD1. CDR1 is MDHEN and CDR2 is SYDVKM in the germline V gene. The junction had 9 bases not matched to a gene; V was cut back by 2 bases and J by 0 bases. The CDR3 is made up of 17 amino acids. The CDR3 loop reads CASSLGTVYLANYGYTF. The DNA for the CDR3 is TGTGCCAGCAGTTTAGGGACAGTTTACTTAGCTAACTATGGCTACACCTTC.

This clone was counted a few times. This sequence joins TRBV5-6 and TRBJ2-1, with 12 bases aligning to TRBD1. Germline V lookup: CDR1 SGHDT, CDR2 YYEEEE. V was clipped by 5 bases and J by 7 bases; unmatched bases: 7. There are 15 residues in the CDR3. This chain's CDR3 is CASSTRDRGLNEQFF. The CDR3 nucleotides are TGTGCCAGCAGTACCCGGGACAGGGGGCTTAATGAGCAGTTCTTC.

The chain carries TRBV11-3 and TRBJ2-5; 9 bases agree with TRBD1. Trimming took 5 bases from V and 1 from J; bases not matched to a gene: 8. The CDR3 runs to 16 residues. From germline, CDR1 is SGHNT and CDR2 YENEEA. This chain's CDR3 is CASSPGTGNRQETQYF. CDR3 sequence (DNA): TGTGCCAGCAGCCCAGGGACAGGGAACCGCCAAGAGACCCAGTACTTC. The full variable domain, rest sourced from reference TRBV11-3 and TRBJ2-5, is EAGVVQSPRYKIIEKKQPVAFWCNPISGHNTLYWYLQNLGQGPELLIRYENEEAVDDSQLPKDRFSAERLKGVDSTLKIQPAELGDSAVYLCASSPGTGNRQETQYFGPGTRLLVL.

V is TRBV29-1 and J is TRBJ2-2; no clear D gene. Trimming stripped 1 base from V and 0 bases from J, with 6 bases between. The CDR3 covers 14 residues. From germline, CDR1 is SQVTM and CDR2 ANQGSEA. CDR3 in amino acids: CSVEAHANTGELFF. In DNA form, the CDR3 reads TGCAGCGTTGAAGCTCACGCGAACACCGGGGAGCTGTTTTTT.

In this sample, this clone turned up many times. The chain recombines TRBV9 with TRBJ2-1; 8 bases line up with TRBD2. Germline lookup yields CDR1 SGDLS and CDR2 YYNGEE. The junction had 9 bases not matched to a gene; V was cut back by 2 bases and J by 8 bases. The CDR3 has 15 amino acids. The CDR3 spells CASSVTRRGAYEQFF. The CDR3 DNA is TGTGCCAGCAGCGTCACCCGGCGGGGGGCCTATGAGCAGTTCTTC.

This clone was picked up a small number of times. Other DNA variants within this sample encode the same CDR3. The V and J genes are TRBV5-1 and TRBJ2-2; D not certain. The CDR3 is 12 residues long. Per germline, CDR1 SGHRS and CDR2 YFSETQ. With 4 bases removed from V and 2 bases from J, the gap between germline ends came to 3 bases. CDR3 protein: CASSLNTGELFF. The DNA for the CDR3 is TGCGCCAGCAGCCTAAACACCGGGGAGCTGTTTTTT.

The chain joins TRBV27 to TRBJ2-2; 11 bases map to TRBD1. The CDR3 has 14 amino acids. The trim removed 6 bases at V and 7 bases at J, leaving 4 bases unmatched. From germline, CDR1 is MNHEY and CDR2 SMNVEV (reference sequence). The DNA for the CDR3 is TGTGCCAGCAGGCGGACAGGGGGCAGCGGGGAGCTGTTTTTT. Its protein product is CASRRTGGSGELFF.

This clone was counted a few times. This chain uses TRBV10-3 with TRBJ1-2; D might be TRBD1 (6 bases). V was shortened by 7 bases and J by 4 bases, with 19 bases between the two germline ends. Germline-derived CDR1 and CDR2 are ENHRY and SYGVKD. The CDR3 totals 15 residues. CDR3 sequence: CAINSDSTVGYGYTF. CDR3 sequence (DNA): TGTGCCATCAATTCGGACAGCACCGTTGGCTATGGCTACACCTTC.

This clone was seen a few times. The chain uses TRBV6-5 and TRBJ2-5; tentative D call: TRBD2 (6 bases). The germline V gene has CDR1 MNHEY and CDR2 SVGAGI. This CDR3 contains 15 residues. Trimming took off 3 bases at V and 1 base at J, with 12 bases between the two ends. In DNA form, the CDR3 reads TGTGCCAGCAGTTATCGTCGGGGGACCCAAGAGACCCAGTACTTC. Translating gives CASSYRRGTQETQYF.

This clone has a handful of counts. The chain carries TRBV7-9 and TRBJ2-2; TRBD1 aligns across 8 bases. This CDR3 has 15 amino acids. With 2 bases clipped from V and 5 bases from J, the junction kept 4 bases outside the gene matches. CDR1 is SEHNR and CDR2 is FQNEAQ in the germline V gene (reference sequence). The CDR3: CASSLRQGTTGELFF. DNA for the CDR3: TGTGCCAGCAGCTTAAGACAGGGGACGACCGGGGAGCTGTTTTTT.

Only a few counts were recorded for this clone. The CDR3 bases are TGTGCCAGCAGCGTAGGCCGGTCTACCTACAATGAGCAGTTCTTC. Its protein product is CASSVGRSTYNEQFF. V is TRBV9 and J is TRBJ2-1; D not certain. Trimming stripped 0 bases from V and 2 bases from J, with 9 bases between. The CDR3 spans 15 residues. The germline V gene has CDR1 SGDLS and CDR2 YYNGEE.